This T cell receptor beta chain came from a study of blood T cells in healthy people across ages. Next came a second PCR, run for about 7 to 11 cycles, which used a sample-barcoded 5' primer along with a J-beta primer mix. Each cDNA molecule was tagged by a template-switch adaptor with 12 random nucleotides. A single record per CDR3 protein comes from TCRdb applying MiXCR to the 5' RACE reads. The data show approximately 1.5 million distinct CDR3 sequences, under 55% seen once. Findings and caveats of the study: A strong correlation was found between TCR beta diversity and the percentage of naive T cells. In long-lived donors, naive CD4+ cell counts and diversity exceeded those of aged donors. Age brought a roughly linear fall in TCR beta diversity measured per million T cells.

Germline lookup yields CDR1 SGDLS and CDR2 YYNGEE. CDR3 size: 14 residues. V was cut by 0 bases and J by 3 bases, with 9 bases left in between. Worth noting for this clonotype: The antigen remains unidentified.

The specimen sequenced was blood. This clonotype originated in a woman between 18 and 29 years old in good health. The V call is TRBV9, the J call TRBJ2-5; D is uncertain. CDR3 DNA: TGTGCCAGCAGCGTAGCGAGCCCCAAAGAGACCCAGTACTTC. Translated, it gives CASSVASPKETQYF. The full variable domain, in which reference TRBV9 and TRBJ2-5 provide the parts outside the CDR3, is DSGVTQTPKHLITATGQRVTLRCSPRSGDLSVYWYQQSLDQGLQFLIQYYNGEERAKGNILERFSAQQFPDLHSELNLSSLELGDSALYFCASSVASPKETQYFGPGTRLLVL.